This T cell receptor beta chain was obtained from a study of human T cells and chemical hapten exposure. Overall study context: Sensitization used 2% DPC on around 2 cm by around 2 cm upper inner arm skin.

This CDR3 is 15 amino acids long. Germline V gene lookup returns CDR1 DFQATT and CDR2 SNEGSKA (reference sequence). Unmatched junction bases numbered 6, after V lost 2 bases and J lost 2 bases. The time point was: patch test 1, 2 weeks after DPC sensitization. Stated treatment: therapeutic diphenylcyclopropenone sensitization with weekly scalp DPC. This clonotype has at least ten counts. Antigen specificity is unknown. The library attached unique molecular identifiers to individual cDNA molecules. Via MiXCR, TCRdb re-called the RACE reads, giving one row per CDR3 protein. The sample lists tens of thousands of distinct CDR3 sequences, about 10% occurring once. Study-wide findings and caveats: Relative to controls, expanded TCRs formed significantly more large CDR3 similarity clusters.

Sequenced here: whole blood, sampled in connection with sensitization to the hapten diphenylcyclopropenone (DPC). J is TRBJ1-5 and V is TRBV20-1, with 7 bases lining up with TRBD1. This sequence originates from a woman aged 50 to 60 with alopecia areata. Some clones in this sample may be carry-over from other donors' samples. This chain's CDR3 is CSARPAQGGNQPQHF. The CDR3 DNA reads TGCAGTGCTAGACCGGCGCAGGGGGGCAATCAGCCCCAGCATTTT.